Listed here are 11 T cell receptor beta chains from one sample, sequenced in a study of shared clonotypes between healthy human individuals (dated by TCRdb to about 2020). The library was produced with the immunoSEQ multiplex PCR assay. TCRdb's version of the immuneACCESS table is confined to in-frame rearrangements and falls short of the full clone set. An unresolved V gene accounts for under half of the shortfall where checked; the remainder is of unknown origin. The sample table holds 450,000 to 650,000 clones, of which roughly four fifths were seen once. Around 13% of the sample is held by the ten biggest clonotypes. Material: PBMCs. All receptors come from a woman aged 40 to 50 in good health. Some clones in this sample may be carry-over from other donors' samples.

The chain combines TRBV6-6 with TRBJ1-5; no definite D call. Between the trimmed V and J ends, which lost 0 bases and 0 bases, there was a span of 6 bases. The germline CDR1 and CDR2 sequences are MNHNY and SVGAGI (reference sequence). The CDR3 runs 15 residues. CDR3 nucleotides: TGTGCCAGCAGTTACTCGCAGGTTAGCAATCAGCCCCAGCATTTT. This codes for CASSYSQVSNQPQHF.

CDR3 amino acids: CASTSGTPWEQFF. CDR3 DNA: TGTGCCAGCACATCCGGGACTCCATGGGAGCAGTTCTTC. The chain carries TRBV7-2 and TRBJ2-1; the D gene is possibly TRBD2 (6 bases). CDR3 length: 13 amino acids. Germline CDR1 and CDR2: SGHTA and FQGNSA. Trimming cost V 7 bases and J 10 bases, with 17 bases left between them.

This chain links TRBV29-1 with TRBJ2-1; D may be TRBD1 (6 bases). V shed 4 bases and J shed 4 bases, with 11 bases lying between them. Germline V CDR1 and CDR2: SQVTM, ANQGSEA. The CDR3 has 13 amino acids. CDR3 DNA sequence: TGCAGCGTTGTTGTGGACAGTTACAATGAGCAGTTCTTC. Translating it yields CSVVVDSYNEQFF.

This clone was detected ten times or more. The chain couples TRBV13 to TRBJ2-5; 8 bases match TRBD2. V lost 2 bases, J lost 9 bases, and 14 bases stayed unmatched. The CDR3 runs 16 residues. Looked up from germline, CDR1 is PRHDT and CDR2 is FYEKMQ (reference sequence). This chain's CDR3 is CASSLLGLSGSTAQYF. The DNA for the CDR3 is TGTGCCAGCAGCTTATTGGGACTAAGCGGGAGTACGGCCCAGTACTTC.

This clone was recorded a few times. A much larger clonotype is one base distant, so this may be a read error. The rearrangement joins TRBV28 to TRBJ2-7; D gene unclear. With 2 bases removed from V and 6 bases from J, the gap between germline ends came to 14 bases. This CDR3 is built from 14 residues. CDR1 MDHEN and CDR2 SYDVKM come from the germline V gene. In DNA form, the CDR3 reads TGTGCCAGCAGTTTAATGAAGCTTTACAGCGAGCAGTACTTC. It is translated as CASSLMKLYSEQYF.

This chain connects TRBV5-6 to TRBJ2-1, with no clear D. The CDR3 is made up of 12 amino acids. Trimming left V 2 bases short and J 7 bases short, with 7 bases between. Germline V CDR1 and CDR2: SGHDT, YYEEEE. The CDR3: CASSFVGNEQFF. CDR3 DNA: TGTGCCAGCAGCTTCGTTGGGAATGAGCAGTTCTTC. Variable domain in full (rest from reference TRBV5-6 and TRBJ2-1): DAGVTQSPTHLIKTRGQQVTLRCSPKSGHDTVSWYQQALGQGPQFIFQYYEEEERQRGNFPDRFSGHQFPNYSSELNVNALLLGDSALYLCASSFVGNEQFFGPGTRLTVL.

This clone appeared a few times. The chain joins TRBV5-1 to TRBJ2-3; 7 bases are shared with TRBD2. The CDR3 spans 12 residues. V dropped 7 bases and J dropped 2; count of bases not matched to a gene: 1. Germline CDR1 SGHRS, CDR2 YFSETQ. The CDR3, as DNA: TGCGCCAGCGGGAGGGCCACAGATACGCAGTATTTT. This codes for CASGRATDTQYF.

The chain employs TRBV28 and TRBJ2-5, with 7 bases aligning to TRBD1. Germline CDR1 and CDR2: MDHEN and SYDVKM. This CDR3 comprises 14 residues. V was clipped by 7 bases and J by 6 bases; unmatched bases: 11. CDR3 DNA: TGTGCCAGCACTTGGGACAGCTCCAGGAAGACCCAGTACTTC. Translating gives CASTWDSSRKTQYF.

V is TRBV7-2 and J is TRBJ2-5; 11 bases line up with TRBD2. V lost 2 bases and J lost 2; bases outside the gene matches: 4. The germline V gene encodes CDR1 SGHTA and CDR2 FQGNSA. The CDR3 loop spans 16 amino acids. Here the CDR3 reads CASSLSSGRRQETQYF. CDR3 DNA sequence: TGTGCCAGCAGCTTATCTAGCGGGAGGAGACAAGAGACCCAGTACTTC.

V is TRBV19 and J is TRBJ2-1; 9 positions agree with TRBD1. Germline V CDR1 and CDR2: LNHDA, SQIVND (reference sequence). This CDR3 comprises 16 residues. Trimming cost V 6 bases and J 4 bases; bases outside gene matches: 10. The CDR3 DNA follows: TGTGCCAGTAGCTTAGACCGGGACAGGGTGTACAATGAGCAGTTCTTC. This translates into CASSLDRDRVYNEQFF.

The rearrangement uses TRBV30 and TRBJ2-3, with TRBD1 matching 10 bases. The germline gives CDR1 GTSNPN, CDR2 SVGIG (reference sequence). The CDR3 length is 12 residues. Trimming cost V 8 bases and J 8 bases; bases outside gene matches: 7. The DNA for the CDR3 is TGTGCCCGGGGACAGGGGTCGGGTACGCAGTATTTT. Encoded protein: CARGQGSGTQYF.